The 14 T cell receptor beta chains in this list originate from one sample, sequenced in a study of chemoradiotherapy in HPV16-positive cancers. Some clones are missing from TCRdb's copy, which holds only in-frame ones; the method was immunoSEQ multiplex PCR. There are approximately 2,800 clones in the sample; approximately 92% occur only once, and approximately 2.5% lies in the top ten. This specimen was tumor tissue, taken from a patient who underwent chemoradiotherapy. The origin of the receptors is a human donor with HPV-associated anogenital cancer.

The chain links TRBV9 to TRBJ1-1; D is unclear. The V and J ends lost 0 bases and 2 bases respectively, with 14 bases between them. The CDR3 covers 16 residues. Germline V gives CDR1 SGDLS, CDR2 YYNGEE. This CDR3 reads CASSVAMSRTNTEAFF. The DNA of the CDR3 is TGTGCCAGCAGCGTAGCGATGAGTCGGACCAACACTGAAGCTTTCTTT.

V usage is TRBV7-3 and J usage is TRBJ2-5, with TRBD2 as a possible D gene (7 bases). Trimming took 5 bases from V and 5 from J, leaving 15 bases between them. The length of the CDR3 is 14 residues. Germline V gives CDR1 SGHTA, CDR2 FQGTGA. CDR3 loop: CASSREGGKETQYF. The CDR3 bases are TGTGCCAGCAGCCGAGAGGGGGGGAAGGAGACCCAGTACTTC. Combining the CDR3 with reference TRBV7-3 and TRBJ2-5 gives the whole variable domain GAGVSQTPSNKVTEKGKYVELRCDPISGHTALYWYRQSLGQGPEFLIYFQGTGAADDSGLPNDRFFAVRPEGSVSTLKIQRTERGDSAVYLCASSREGGKETQYFGPGTRLLVL.

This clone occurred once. CDR3 in amino acids: CASSFSRGSDTQYF. CDR3 DNA: TGTGCCAGCAGTTTCTCCAGGGGATCGGATACGCAGTATTTT. This sequence joins TRBV27 and TRBJ2-3, with D possibly matching TRBD1 (6 bases). Trimming took off 3 bases at V and 6 bases at J, with 13 bases between the two ends. Germline V gene sequence: CDR1 MNHEY, CDR2 SMNVEV (reference sequence). The CDR3 is made up of 14 amino acids.

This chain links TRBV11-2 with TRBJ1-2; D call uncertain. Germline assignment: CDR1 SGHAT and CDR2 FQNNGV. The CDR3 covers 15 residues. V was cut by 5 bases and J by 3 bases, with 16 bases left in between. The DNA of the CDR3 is TGTGCCAGCAGCCTGGAAGGGAGCGGGTACTATGGCTACACCTTC. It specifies CASSLEGSGYYGYTF.

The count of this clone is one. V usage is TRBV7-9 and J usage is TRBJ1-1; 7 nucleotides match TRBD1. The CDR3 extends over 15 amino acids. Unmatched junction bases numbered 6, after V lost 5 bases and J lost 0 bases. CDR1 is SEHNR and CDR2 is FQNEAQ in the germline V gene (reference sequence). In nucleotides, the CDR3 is TGTGCCAGCAGCGGACAGGTAACTTTGAACACTGAAGCTTTCTTT. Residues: CASSGQVTLNTEAFF.

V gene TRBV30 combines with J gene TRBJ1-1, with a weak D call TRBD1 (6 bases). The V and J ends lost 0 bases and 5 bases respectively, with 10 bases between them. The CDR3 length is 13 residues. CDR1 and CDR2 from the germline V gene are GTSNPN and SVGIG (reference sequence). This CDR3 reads CAWSVRGGTEAFF. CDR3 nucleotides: TGTGCCTGGAGTGTAAGGGGGGGGACTGAAGCTTTCTTT.

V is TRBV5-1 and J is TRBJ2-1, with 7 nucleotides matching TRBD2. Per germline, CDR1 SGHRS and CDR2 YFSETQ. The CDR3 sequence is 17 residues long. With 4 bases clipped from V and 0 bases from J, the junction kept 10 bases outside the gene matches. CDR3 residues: CASSQNVAGASYNEQFF. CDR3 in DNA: TGCGCCAGCAGCCAGAATGTAGCGGGTGCCTCCTACAATGAGCAGTTCTTC.

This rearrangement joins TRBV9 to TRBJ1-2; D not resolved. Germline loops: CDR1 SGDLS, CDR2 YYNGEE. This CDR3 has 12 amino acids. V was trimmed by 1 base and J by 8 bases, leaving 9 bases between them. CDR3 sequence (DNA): TGTGCCAGCAGCGTATCCGGGGAAGGCTACACCTTC. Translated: CASSVSGEGYTF.

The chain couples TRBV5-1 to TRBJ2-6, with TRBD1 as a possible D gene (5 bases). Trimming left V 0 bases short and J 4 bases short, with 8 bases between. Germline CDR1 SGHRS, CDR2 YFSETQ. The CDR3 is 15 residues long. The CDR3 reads CASSLDGAGANVLTF. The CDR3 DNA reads TGCGCCAGCAGCTTGGATGGGGCCGGGGCCAACGTCCTGACTTTC.

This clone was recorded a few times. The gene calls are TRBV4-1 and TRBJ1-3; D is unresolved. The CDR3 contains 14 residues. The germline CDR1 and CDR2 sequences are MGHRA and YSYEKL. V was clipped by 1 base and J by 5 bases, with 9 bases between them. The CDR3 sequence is CASSQVGLRNTIYF. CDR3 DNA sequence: TGCGCCAGCAGCCAAGTTGGTTTAAGAAACACCATATATTTT.

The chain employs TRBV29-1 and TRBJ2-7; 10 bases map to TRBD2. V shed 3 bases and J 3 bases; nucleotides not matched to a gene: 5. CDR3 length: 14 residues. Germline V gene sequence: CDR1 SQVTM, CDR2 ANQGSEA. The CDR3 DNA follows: TGCAGCGTTGAGAGCGGGGGGGCCCACTACGAGCAGTACTTC. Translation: CSVESGGAHYEQYF.

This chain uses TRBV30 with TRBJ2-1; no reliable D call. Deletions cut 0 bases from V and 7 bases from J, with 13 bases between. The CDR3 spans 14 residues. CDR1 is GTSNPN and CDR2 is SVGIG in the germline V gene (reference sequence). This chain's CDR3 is CAWSVSTGRNEQFF. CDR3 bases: TGTGCCTGGAGTGTATCTACGGGTAGGAATGAGCAGTTCTTC.

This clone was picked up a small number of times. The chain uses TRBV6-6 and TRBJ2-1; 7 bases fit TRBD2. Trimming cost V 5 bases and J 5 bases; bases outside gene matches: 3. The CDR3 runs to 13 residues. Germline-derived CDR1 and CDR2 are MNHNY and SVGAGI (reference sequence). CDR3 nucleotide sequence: TGTGCCAGCAGTCAGCGGGGCGACAATGAGCAGTTCTTC. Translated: CASSQRGDNEQFF.

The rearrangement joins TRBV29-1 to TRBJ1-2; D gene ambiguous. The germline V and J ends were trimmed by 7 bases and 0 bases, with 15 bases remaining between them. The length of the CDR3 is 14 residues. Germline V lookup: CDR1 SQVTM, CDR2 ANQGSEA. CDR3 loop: CSGTGSTTNYGYTF. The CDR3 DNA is TGCAGCGGAACGGGTTCCACTACTAACTATGGCTACACCTTC.